Following are 11 T cell receptor beta chains from one sample sequenced in a study of Graves' ophthalmopathy and Graves' hyperthyroidism. TCR beta CDR3 regions were amplified from RNA transcripts. Second-round multiplex PCR came after a first-round RT-PCR that employed HTBI primers. MiXCR, run by TCRdb on the multiplex PCR reads, gives a single entry per CDR3 protein. This table holds roughly 410,000 distinct CDR3 sequences, 15% to 17% found once. What was sequenced was peripheral blood. The receptors were sampled from a woman between 18 and 30 years old with stable Graves' hyperthyroidism.

This clonotype came up many times. V usage is TRBV12-3 or TRBV12-4 and J usage is TRBJ1-2; D call uncertain. This CDR3 contains 12 residues. Trimming pared 3 bases from V and 5 bases from J, leaving 7 bases between. CDR3 loop: CASSLSRYGYTF. The DNA for the CDR3 is TGTGCCAGCAGTTTGAGTAGGTATGGCTACACCTTC.

This clonotype was observed many times. The V call is TRBV12-5, the J call TRBJ1-2; D is perhaps TRBD1 (6 bases). Germline CDR1 reads LGHNT; CDR2 reads FRNRAP. This CDR3 has 15 amino acids. V lost 0 bases to trimming and J lost 8 bases, with 16 bases between them. The CDR3, as DNA: TGTGCTAGTGGTTTGGTACCGGGACACCCCGCCGGCTACACCTTC. Amino acid sequence: CASGLVPGHPAGYTF.

This clonotype was observed at least ten times. CDR3 region: CASTADSRGNQPQHF. The CDR3 DNA sequence: TGTGCCAGCACCGCGGACAGCCGGGGGAATCAGCCCCAGCATTTT. The V gene is TRBV27, the J gene TRBJ1-5; tentatively, D is TRBD1 (6 bases). CDR1 is MNHEY, CDR2 SMNVEV, per germline (reference sequence). V dropped 7 bases and J dropped 4 bases, with 17 bases sitting between them. The CDR3 loop spans 15 amino acids.

This clonotype has a count of ten or more. The chain links TRBV10-3 to TRBJ2-6, with unresolved D. The CDR3 runs to 15 residues. With 2 bases removed from V and 0 bases from J, the gap between germline ends came to 5 bases. Germline loops: CDR1 ENHRY, CDR2 SYGVKD. The CDR3 here is CAISEGDSGANVLTF. The CDR3 nucleotides read TGTGCCATCAGTGAGGGAGACTCTGGGGCCAACGTCCTGACTTTC.

This clonotype was detected a few times. This rearrangement joins TRBV7-9 to TRBJ1-1, with unresolved D. The ends were cut back, 1 base at V and 4 bases at J, with 10 bases in the middle. The germline gives CDR1 SEHNR, CDR2 FQNEAQ (reference sequence). CDR3 size: 14 residues. The CDR3 loop is CASSLGRGPTEAFF. CDR3 DNA: TGTGCCAGCAGCTTAGGGCGAGGGCCCACTGAAGCTTTCTTT.

This clonotype occurred many times. The V gene is TRBV28, the J gene TRBJ1-2; 8 bases match TRBD1. J was trimmed by 5 bases and V by 6 bases; bases with no gene match: 14. Germline CDR1 and CDR2: MDHEN and SYDVKM. The CDR3 is 16 amino acids. DNA for the CDR3: TGTGCCAGCAGACACAGCTTGGGCAGGGGGCTTTATGGCTACACCTTC. Translated, it gives CASRHSLGRGLYGYTF.

V gene TRBV7-9 combines with J gene TRBJ2-3; 9 bases align to TRBD1. The germline CDR1 and CDR2 sequences are SEHNR and FQNEAQ (reference sequence). J was trimmed by 2 bases and V by 6 bases; bases with no gene match: 3. There are 14 residues in the CDR3. The CDR3 here is CASSLQGATDTQYF. In nucleotides, the CDR3 is TGTGCCAGCAGTTTACAGGGGGCCACAGATACGCAGTATTTT.

This clonotype was counted ten times or more. The CDR3: CASGLVGAGGLNTEAFF. CDR3 sequence (DNA): TGTGCTAGTGGTTTGGTAGGGGCAGGGGGATTAAACACTGAAGCTTTCTTT. The V and J genes are TRBV12-5 and TRBJ1-1; 7 bases line up with TRBD1. CDR1 is LGHNT, CDR2 FRNRAP, per germline. The CDR3 loop spans 17 amino acids. The junction had 9 bases not matched to a gene; V was cut back by 0 bases and J by 2 bases.

This clonotype was counted ten times or more. This chain links TRBV6-1 with TRBJ2-7; D is possibly TRBD1 (6 bases). Per the germline V gene, CDR1 is MNHNS and CDR2 is SASEGT. The CDR3 contains 12 residues. V lost 9 bases to trimming and J lost 3 bases, with 12 bases between them. CDR3 coding DNA: TGTGCCAGTGGGGACAAGTACTACGAGCAGTACTTC. Translated: CASGDKYYEQYF.

This clonotype showed up many times. The chain has TRBV15 and TRBJ1-6; D unclear. V was cut by 1 base and J by 2 bases, with 0 bases left in between. The CDR3 has 13 amino acids. The germline V gene has CDR1 LNHNV and CDR2 YYDKDF (reference sequence). The CDR3 region has the DNA TGTGCCACCAGCAGAGCCTATAATTCACCCCTCCACTTT. It yields the protein CATSRAYNSPLHF.

As regards this clonotype: A much larger clonotype is one base distant, so this may be a read error. The rearrangement links TRBV12-3 or TRBV12-4 to TRBJ1-6, with 11 nucleotides matching TRBD1. This CDR3 has 15 residues. Trimming at V came to 7 bases and at J to 6 bases, leaving 5 bases not matched to a gene. The CDR3 sequence is CASTLGQGANSPLHF. For the CDR3, the DNA is TGTGCCAGCACCCTAGGACAGGGGGCTAATTCACCCCTCCACTTT.